This T cell receptor beta chain was observed in a study of control samples from healthy donors and cancer patients. Measured with immunoSEQ multiplex PCR; TCRdb has only the in-frame clones, and not every one. This sample yields roughly 99,000 clones, of which roughly 82% are seen a single time; 2% to 2.5% belongs to the top ten. To note about this clone: At one of its ends the junction is not consistent with the germline gene, which may arise from a read error.

The sequenced material came from blood. This TCR came from a man in his 60s in good health.

Here the CDR3 DNA reads TGTGCCAGCAGCGAAGCCCAGGGGGCAGGATACGAGCAGTACTTC. The encoded protein is CASSEAQGAGYEQYF. The rearrangement joins TRBV2 to TRBJ2-7, with 8 nucleotides matching TRBD1. The CDR3 runs 15 residues. Germline CDR1 reads SNHLY; CDR2 reads FYNNEI. Filled out from reference TRBV2 and TRBJ2-7, the complete variable domain reads EPEVTQTPSHQVTQMGQEVILRCVPISNHLYFYWYRQILGQKVEFLVSFYNNEISEKSEIFDDQFSVERPDGSNFTLKIRSTKLEDSAMYFCASSEAQGAGYEQYFGPGTRLTVT.